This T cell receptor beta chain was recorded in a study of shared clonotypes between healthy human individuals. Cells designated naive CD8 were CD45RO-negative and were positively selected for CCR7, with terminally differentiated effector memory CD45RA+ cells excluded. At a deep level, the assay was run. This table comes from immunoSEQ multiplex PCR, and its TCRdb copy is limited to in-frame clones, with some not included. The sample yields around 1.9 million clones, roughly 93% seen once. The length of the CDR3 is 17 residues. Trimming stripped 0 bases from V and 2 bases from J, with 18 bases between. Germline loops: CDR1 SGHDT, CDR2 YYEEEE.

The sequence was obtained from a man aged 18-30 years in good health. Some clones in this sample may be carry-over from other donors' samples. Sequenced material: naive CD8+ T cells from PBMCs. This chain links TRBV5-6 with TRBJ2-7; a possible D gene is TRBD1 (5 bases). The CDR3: CASSLVGLGTGPYEQYF. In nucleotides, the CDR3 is TGTGCCAGCAGCTTGGTAGGCTTGGGAACAGGTCCCTACGAGCAGTACTTC. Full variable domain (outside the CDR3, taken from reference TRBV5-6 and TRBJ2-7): DAGVTQSPTHLIKTRGQQVTLRCSPKSGHDTVSWYQQALGQGPQFIFQYYEEEERQRGNFPDRFSGHQFPNYSSELNVNALLLGDSALYLCASSLVGLGTGPYEQYFGPGTRLTVT.